This T cell receptor beta chain was observed in a study of blood T cell repertoires in COVID-19. Overall study: Whether acute or convalescent, the COVID-19 samples came from the United States, Italy and Spain.

Germline lookup yields CDR1 SQVTM and CDR2 ANQGSEA. The length of the CDR3 is 13 residues. With 4 bases removed from V and 4 bases from J, the gap between germline ends came to 14 bases. In the original workflow: Researchers report that nucleated cell counts were estimated from reference gene primer amplification. The assay was immunoSEQ multiplex PCR, and TCRdb's table has in-frame clones only and misses some. V and J calls and clone size are copied from that table; D and trimming were computed from the DNA. Of around 50,000 clones detected, over 85% appear once; the ten largest clones hold around 17%.

This clonotype was obtained from a man aged 70 or older with active COVID-19. This chain joins TRBV29-1 and TRBJ2-7, with a weak D call TRBD1 (6 bases). Sample: peripheral blood. The CDR3 sequence: CSVATGKLYEQYF. The CDR3 DNA reads TGCAGCGTTGCTACAGGGAAGTTGTACGAGCAGTACTTC.